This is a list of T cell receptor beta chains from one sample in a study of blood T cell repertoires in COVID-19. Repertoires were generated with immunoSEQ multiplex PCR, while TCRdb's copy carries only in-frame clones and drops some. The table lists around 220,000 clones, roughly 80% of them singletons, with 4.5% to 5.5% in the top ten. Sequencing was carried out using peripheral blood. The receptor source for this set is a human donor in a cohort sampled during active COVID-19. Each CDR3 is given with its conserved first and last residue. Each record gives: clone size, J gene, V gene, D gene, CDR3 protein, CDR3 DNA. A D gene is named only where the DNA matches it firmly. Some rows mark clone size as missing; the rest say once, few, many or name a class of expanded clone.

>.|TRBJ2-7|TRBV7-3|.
CASSRVGGLVSKYF
TGTGCCAGCAGCCGAGTAGGGGGTTTAGTGAGTAAGTACTTC
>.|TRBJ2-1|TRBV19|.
CASSSQPRSNEQFF
TGTGCCAGTAGTTCCCAGCCGCGGAGCAATGAGCAGTTCTTC
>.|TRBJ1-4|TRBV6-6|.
CASSYPQGGNEKLFF
TGTGCCAGCAGTTACCCCCAGGGAGGTAATGAAAAACTGTTTTTT
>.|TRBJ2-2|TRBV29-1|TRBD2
CSVSGRAGTGELFF
TGCAGCGTTTCCGGGAGGGCTGGAACCGGGGAGCTGTTTTTT
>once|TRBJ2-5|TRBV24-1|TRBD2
CATSDTLATQETQYF
TGTGCCACCAGTGACACACTAGCGACCCAAGAGACCCAGTACTTC
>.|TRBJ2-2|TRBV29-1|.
CSVDGGRKSGELFF
TGCAGCGTTGACGGAGGGAGGAAGTCCGGGGAGCTGTTTTTT
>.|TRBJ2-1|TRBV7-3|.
CASSPATGYHEQFF
TGTGCCAGCAGCCCAGCAACAGGGTACCATGAGCAGTTCTTC
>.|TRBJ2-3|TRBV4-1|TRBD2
CASSQDLHDIAGGFPSTDTQYF
TGCGCCAGCAGCCAAGATCTACACGATATAGCGGGAGGGTTCCCTAGCACAGATACGCAGTATTTT
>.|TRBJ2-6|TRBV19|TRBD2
CASSIGLAGLSGANVLTF
TGTGCCAGTAGTATTGGACTAGCGGGACTATCTGGGGCCAACGTCCTGACTTTC
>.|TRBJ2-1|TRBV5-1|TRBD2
CASSSLADSYNEQFF
TGCGCCAGCAGCTCGCTAGCGGATTCCTACAATGAGCAGTTCTTC
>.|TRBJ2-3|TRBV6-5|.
CASRKTGFPDTQYF
TGTGCCAGCAGGAAAACAGGGTTCCCAGATACGCAGTATTTT
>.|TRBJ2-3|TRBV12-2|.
CASRKGVSGTLSTDTQYF
TGTGCAAGTCGCAAGGGGGTTAGCGGGACGCTCAGCACAGATACGCAGTATTTT
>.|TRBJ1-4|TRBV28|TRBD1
CASSEQGWVEKLFF
TGTGCCAGCAGTGAACAGGGGTGGGTGGAAAAACTGTTTTTT
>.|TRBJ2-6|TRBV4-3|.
CASSQVVGGGANVLTF
TGCGCCAGCAGCCAGGTGGTGGGGGGTGGGGCCAACGTCCTGACTTTC
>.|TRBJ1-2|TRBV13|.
CASSFRTDGYTF
TGTGCCAGCAGCTTCCGGACAGATGGCTACACCTTC
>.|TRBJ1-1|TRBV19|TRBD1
CASSIGGRGLFTTEAFF
TGTGCCAGTAGTATAGGGGGCAGGGGGCTTTTCACAACTGAAGCTTTCTTT
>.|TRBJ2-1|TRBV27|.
CASSQDTGWSLFF
TGTGCCAGCAGCCAGGACACTGGATGGTCTTTGTTCTTC
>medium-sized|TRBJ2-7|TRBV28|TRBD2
CASSLASGVVYEQYF
TGTGCCAGCAGTTTGGCTAGCGGGGTGGTGTACGAGCAGTACTTC
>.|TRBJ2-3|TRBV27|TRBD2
CASSLRDGGITDTQYF
TGTGCCAGCAGTCTCCGTGACGGGGGGATCACAGATACGCAGTATTTT
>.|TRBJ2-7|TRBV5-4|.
CASGTGLFSYEQYF
TGTGCCAGCGGCACGGGACTTTTTTCCTACGAGCAGTACTTC